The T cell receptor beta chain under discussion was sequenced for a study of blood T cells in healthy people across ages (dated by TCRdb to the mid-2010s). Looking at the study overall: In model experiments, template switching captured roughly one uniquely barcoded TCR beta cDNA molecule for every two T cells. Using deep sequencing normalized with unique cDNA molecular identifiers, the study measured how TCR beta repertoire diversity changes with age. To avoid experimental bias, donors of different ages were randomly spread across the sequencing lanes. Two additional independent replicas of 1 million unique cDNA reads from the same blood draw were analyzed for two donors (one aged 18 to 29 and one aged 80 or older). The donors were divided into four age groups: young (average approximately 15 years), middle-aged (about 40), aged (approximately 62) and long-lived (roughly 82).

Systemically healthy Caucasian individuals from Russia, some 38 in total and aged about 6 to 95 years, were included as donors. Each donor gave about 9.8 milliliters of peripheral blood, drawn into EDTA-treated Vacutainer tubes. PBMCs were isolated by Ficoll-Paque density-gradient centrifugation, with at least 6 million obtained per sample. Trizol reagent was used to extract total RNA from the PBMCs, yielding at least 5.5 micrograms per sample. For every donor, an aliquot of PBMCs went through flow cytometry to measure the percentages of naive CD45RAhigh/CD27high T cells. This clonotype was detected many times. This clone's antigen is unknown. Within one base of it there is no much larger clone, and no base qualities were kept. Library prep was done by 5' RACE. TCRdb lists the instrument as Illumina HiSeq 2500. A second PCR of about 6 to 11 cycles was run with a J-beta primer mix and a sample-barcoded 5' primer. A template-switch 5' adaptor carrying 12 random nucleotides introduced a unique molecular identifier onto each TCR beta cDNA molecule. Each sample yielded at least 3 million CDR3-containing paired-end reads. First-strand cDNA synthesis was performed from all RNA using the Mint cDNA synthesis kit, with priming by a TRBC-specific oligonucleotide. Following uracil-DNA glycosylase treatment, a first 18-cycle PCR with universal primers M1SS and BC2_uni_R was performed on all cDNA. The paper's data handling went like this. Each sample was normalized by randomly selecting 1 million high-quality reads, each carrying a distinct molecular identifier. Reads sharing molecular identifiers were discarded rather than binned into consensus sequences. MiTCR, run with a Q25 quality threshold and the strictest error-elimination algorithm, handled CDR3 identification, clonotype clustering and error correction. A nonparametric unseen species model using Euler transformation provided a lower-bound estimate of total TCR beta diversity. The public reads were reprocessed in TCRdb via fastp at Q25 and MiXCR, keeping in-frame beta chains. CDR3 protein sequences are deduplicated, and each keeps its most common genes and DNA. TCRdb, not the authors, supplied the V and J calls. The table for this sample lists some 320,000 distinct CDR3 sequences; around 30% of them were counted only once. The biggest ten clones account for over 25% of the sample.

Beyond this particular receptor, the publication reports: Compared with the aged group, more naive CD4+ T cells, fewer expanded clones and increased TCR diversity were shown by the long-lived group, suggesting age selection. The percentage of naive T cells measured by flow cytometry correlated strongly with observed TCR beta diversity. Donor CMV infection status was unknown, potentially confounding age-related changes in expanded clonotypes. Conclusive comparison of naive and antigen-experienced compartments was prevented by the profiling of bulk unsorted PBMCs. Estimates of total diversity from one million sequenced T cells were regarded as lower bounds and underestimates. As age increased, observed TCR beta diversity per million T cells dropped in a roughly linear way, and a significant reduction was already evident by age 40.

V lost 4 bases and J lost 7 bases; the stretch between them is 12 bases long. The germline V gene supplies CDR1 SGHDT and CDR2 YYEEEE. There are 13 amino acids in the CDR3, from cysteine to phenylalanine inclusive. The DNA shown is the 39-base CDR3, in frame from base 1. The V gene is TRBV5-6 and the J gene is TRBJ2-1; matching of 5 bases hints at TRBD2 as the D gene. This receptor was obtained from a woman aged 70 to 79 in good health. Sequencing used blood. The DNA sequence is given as TGTGCCAGCAGCGTATATTCGGGAAATGAGCAGTTCTTC. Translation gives CASSVYSGNEQFF.